Shown below are 13 T cell receptor beta chains from a single sample sequenced in a study of blood T cell repertoires in COVID-19. The method was immunoSEQ multiplex PCR; TCRdb's version includes in-frame clones alone and lacks a portion of them. The repertoire has 110,000 or so clones, under 85% of them found once; the top ten carry just over 4%. Sequencing input: peripheral blood. These receptor sequences come from a woman aged 70 to 79 with acute or convalescent COVID-19.

The chain couples TRBV5-6 to TRBJ2-1; a possible D gene is TRBD1 (5 bases). There are 12 residues in the CDR3. Deletions cut 4 bases from V and 6 bases from J, with 8 bases between. CDR1 and CDR2 (germline): SGHDT, YYEEEE. The CDR3: CASSKGRNEQFF. DNA of the CDR3: TGTGCCAGCAGCAAGGGGCGCAATGAGCAGTTCTTC.

This chain connects TRBV28 to TRBJ1-1; D is perhaps TRBD1 (6 bases). V lost 0 bases and J lost 8, with 13 bases in between. The CDR3 runs 14 residues. From germline, CDR1 is MDHEN and CDR2 SYDVKM. CDR3 amino acids: CASSLWEETGEAFF. Written as DNA, the CDR3 is TGTGCCAGCAGTTTATGGGAGGAGACAGGAGAAGCTTTCTTT.

This clone was counted only a few times. The chain couples TRBV2 to TRBJ2-2; D perhaps matches TRBD1 (5 bases). CDR3 length equals 14 residues. Per germline, CDR1 SNHLY and CDR2 FYNNEI. Deletions cut 11 bases from V and 3 bases from J, with 16 bases between. The CDR3 region has the DNA TGTGCCTCGAAGGGGCAGGGTGACACCGGGGAGCTGTTTTTT. This translates into CASKGQGDTGELFF.

The J gene is TRBJ1-5, the V gene TRBV28, with 8 bases fitting TRBD1. This CDR3 has 15 residues. CDR1 is MDHEN and CDR2 is SYDVKM in the germline V gene. Trimming removed 6 bases from V and 3 bases from J; junction bases left unmatched: 7. As DNA, the CDR3 is TGTGCCAGCAGCCCCTCCAGGGGGCCCAATCAGCCCCAGCATTTT. The encoded protein is CASSPSRGPNQPQHF.

This clone was counted a few times. The V call is TRBV5-8, the J call TRBJ1-3; 8 bases are shared with TRBD1. CDR1 is SGHTS and CDR2 is YDEGEE in the germline V gene. This CDR3 has 19 residues. The V and J ends lost 4 bases and 3 bases, in that order; junction bases with no gene match: 18. The DNA for the CDR3 is TGTGCCAGCAGCCCAGGACAGGGCTCAGGCGCACTATTTGGAAACACCATATATTTT. Protein product: CASSPGQGSGALFGNTIYF.

This chain links TRBV15 with TRBJ1-3; TRBD1 agrees at 9 bases. The V segment lost 5 bases and the J segment 0 bases; nucleotides outside the gene matches: 5. The CDR3 runs 16 residues. Germline V lookup: CDR1 LNHNV, CDR2 YYDKDF (reference sequence). CDR3 bases: TGTGCCACCAGCCCGTGGACAGGGGCCTCTGGAAACACCATATATTTT. This translates into CATSPWTGASGNTIYF.

The CDR3 nucleotides are TGTGCCAGCAGCTTAGTCCAGGGGAGCTCCTACGAGCAGTACTTC. Translating it yields CASSLVQGSSYEQYF. The V call is TRBV7-8, the J call TRBJ2-7; TRBD1 is a possible D gene (6 bases). This CDR3 spans 15 amino acids. V shed 1 base and J shed 0 bases, with 10 bases lying between them. Germline CDR1 SGHVS, CDR2 FQNEAQ.

This clone appeared a single time. The rearrangement joins TRBV28 to TRBJ1-5; 9 bases match TRBD1. The CDR3 loop spans 17 amino acids. V was clipped by 5 bases and J by 1 base; unmatched bases: 9. Germline CDR1 reads MDHEN; CDR2 reads SYDVKM. CDR3 DNA sequence: TGTGCCAGCAGTCTACGGACAGGGGCGACGAGCAATCAGCCCCAGCATTTT. Its protein product is CASSLRTGATSNQPQHF.

This sequence joins TRBV7-9 and TRBJ1-1, with D possibly TRBD1 on 6 matching bases. From germline, CDR1 is SEHNR and CDR2 FQNEAQ (reference sequence). V dropped 8 bases and J dropped 0 bases, with 10 bases sitting between them. The CDR3 has 13 residues. The DNA for the CDR3 is TGTGCCAGCCACGGACAGTTGAACACTGAAGCTTTCTTT. Amino acids: CASHGQLNTEAFF.

The gene calls are TRBV4-2 and TRBJ2-2; 9 bases align to TRBD2. V was pared by 0 bases and J by 7 bases, with 9 bases of the junction left unmatched. There are 17 residues in the CDR3. Germline loops: CDR1 LGHNA, CDR2 YNFKEQ. In nucleotides, the CDR3 is TGTGCCAGCAGCCAAGAAGAGCGGGAGGCCTTCGGCGGGGAGCTGTTTTTT. It codes for CASSQEEREAFGGELFF.

CDR3 residues: CASSYAGGWTFF. The CDR3 bases are TGTGCCAGCAGTTACGCAGGGGGCTGGACTTTCTTT. The chain employs TRBV6-6 and TRBJ1-1; 8 nucleotides agree with TRBD1. The J segment lost 12 bases and the V segment lost 2 bases, leaving 5 bases of the junction unmatched. Germline V gene data show CDR1 as MNHNY and CDR2 as SVGAGI (reference sequence). There are 12 residues in the CDR3.

The chain couples TRBV6-5 to TRBJ2-7; 7 bases align to TRBD1. Looked up from germline, CDR1 is MNHEY and CDR2 is SVGAGI. The CDR3 totals 16 residues. CDR3 bases: TGTGCCAGCAGTTACTCTACAGGGGACCCATCCTCCGAGCAGTACGTC. The encoded protein is CASSYSTGDPSSEQYV.

The chain employs TRBV5-8 and TRBJ2-7; 8 positions match TRBD1. The CDR3 has 14 amino acids. V gave up 4 bases and J gave up 2 bases; unmatched junction bases: 5. The V gene's germline CDR1 is SGHTS and CDR2 YDEGEE. CDR3 nucleotides: TGTGCCAGCAGCACCGGACAGGGCCCCTACGAGCAGTACGTC. As protein: CASSTGQGPYEQYV.